The 8 T cell receptor beta chains below were found in one sample sequenced in a study of cytomegalovirus exposure and HLA in healthy donors. The PCR ran on 60 Vbeta and 13 Jbeta primers. TCRdb keeps only in-frame clones here, not all; method: immunoSEQ multiplex PCR. The repertoire has 210,000 or so clones, around 85% of them found once; the top ten carry roughly 1.3%. The sequencing sample was made of PBMCs. These receptors were obtained from a human donor in good health.

In its sample, this clone was seen a few times. The chain joins TRBV5-1 to TRBJ2-5, with 7 bases lining up with TRBD1. The germline V gene encodes CDR1 SGHRS and CDR2 YFSETQ. The CDR3 covers 15 residues. Trimming removed 2 bases from V and 2 bases from J; junction bases left unmatched: 6. CDR3 coding DNA: TGCGCCAGCAGCTTAACGGGACAGCGACAAGAGACCCAGTACTTC. Protein sequence: CASSLTGQRQETQYF. The full variable domain, rest sourced from reference TRBV5-1 and TRBJ2-5, is KAGVTQTPRYLIKTRGQQVTLSCSPISGHRSVSWYQQTPGQGLQFLFEYFSETQRNKGNFPGRFSGRQFSNSRSEMNVSTLELGDSALYLCASSLTGQRQETQYFGPGTRLLVL.

The chain has TRBV28 and TRBJ2-3, with a weak D call TRBD1 (6 bases). V dropped 5 bases and J dropped 6 bases, with 15 bases sitting between them. There are 14 residues in the CDR3. Germline V gives CDR1 MDHEN, CDR2 SYDVKM. This CDR3 is CASSNGQQRDTQYF. DNA for the CDR3: TGTGCCAGCAGTAATGGACAGCAACGGGATACGCAGTATTTT.

This clone was seen more than once but under ten times. This chain joins TRBV7-2 and TRBJ2-5; weak D call: TRBD1 (6 bases). The germline V gene encodes CDR1 SGHTA and CDR2 FQGNSA. Trimming stripped 4 bases from V and 11 bases from J, with 14 bases between. This CDR3 is built from 12 residues. CDR3 sequence reads: CASSSYQGKQYF. DNA for the CDR3: TGTGCCAGCAGCTCATATCAGGGGAAGCAGTACTTC.

This sequence joins TRBV10-3 and TRBJ2-7; D possibly corresponds to TRBD2 (6 bases). This CDR3 has 13 residues. Germline assignment: CDR1 ENHRY and CDR2 SYGVKD. V was shortened by 6 bases and J by 6 bases, with 15 bases between the two germline ends. The CDR3 nucleotides are TGTGCCATCAGAATAACGGGACTCGCCGAGCAGTACTTC. Protein sequence: CAIRITGLAEQYF.

This chain uses TRBV4-2 with TRBJ2-5, with 11 bases aligning to TRBD2. Germline V gives CDR1 LGHNA, CDR2 YNFKEQ. Trimming cost V 1 base and J 5 bases; bases outside gene matches: 3. The CDR3 sequence is 15 residues long. The CDR3 nucleotides read TGTGCCAGCAGCCAAGGTCGGACTAGCGGGGAGACCCAGTACTTC. Residues: CASSQGRTSGETQYF.

V gene TRBV27 combines with J gene TRBJ2-7, with D tentatively TRBD1 (7 bases). Trimming took 8 bases from V and 7 from J, leaving 24 bases between them. This CDR3 region has 15 residues. The germline V gene encodes CDR1 MNHEY and CDR2 SMNVEV (reference sequence). The CDR3 sequence: CASCSRQGGRREQYF. In nucleotides, the CDR3 is TGTGCCAGCTGCTCGAGGCAGGGGGGTCGTAGGGAGCAGTACTTC.

The chain combines TRBV2 with TRBJ1-1; D possibly corresponds to TRBD1 (5 bases). Germline assignment: CDR1 SNHLY and CDR2 FYNNEI. Trimming took off 6 bases at V and 0 bases at J, with 20 bases between the two ends. The CDR3 loop spans 17 amino acids. Here the CDR3 reads CASSYSRGGIMNTEAFF. The DNA of the CDR3 is TGTGCCAGCAGCTATAGCCGGGGGGGGATCATGAACACTGAAGCTTTCTTT.

The chain combines TRBV7-8 with TRBJ1-4, with TRBD1 identical over 9 bases. The CDR3 length is 15 residues. V trimming: 3 bases; J trimming: 8 bases; junction bases outside the gene matches: 7. Germline V gene lookup returns CDR1 SGHVS and CDR2 FQNEAQ. The CDR3 DNA reads TGTGCCAGCAGCTTGACAGGGGGGTGGGAAGAAAAACTGTTTTTT. Amino acid sequence: CASSLTGGWEEKLFF.